Listed here are 22 T cell receptor beta chains from one sample, sequenced in a study of shared clonotypes between healthy human individuals. This table comes from immunoSEQ multiplex PCR, and its TCRdb copy is limited to in-frame clones, with some not included. The table records over a million clones, about 80% of them present only once. The sample comprised memory CD4+ T cells from PBMCs. Specified subset: CD45RA-negative fraction. The receptors come from a man aged 18 to 30 in good health. Some clones in this sample may be carry-over from other donors' samples.

Of note for this clone: Other DNA sequences in the sample encode the same CDR3. V and J are TRBV7-2 and TRBJ2-5, with D possibly being TRBD1 (5 bases). CDR3 length equals 13 residues. Germline V gives CDR1 SGHTA, CDR2 FQGNSA. V lost 0 bases to trimming and J lost 3 bases, with 5 bases between them. The CDR3 reads CASSLAREETQYF. The CDR3 DNA sequence: TGTGCCAGCAGCTTAGCCAGGGAAGAGACCCAGTACTTC.

This clone was counted between two and nine times. This chain links TRBV15 with TRBJ1-3; no firm D call. Germline CDR1 and CDR2: LNHNV and YYDKDF (reference sequence). CDR3 size: 12 residues. V lost 0 bases, J lost 13 bases, and 10 bases lay in between. DNA of the CDR3: TGTGCCACCAGCAGAGATCAAGACCGAATATATTTT. Its translation: CATSRDQDRIYF. Full variable domain (outside the CDR3, taken from reference TRBV15 and TRBJ1-3): DAMVIQNPRYQVTQFGKPVTLSCSQTLNHNVMYWYQQKSSQAPKLLFHYYDKDFNNEADTPDNFQSRRPNTSFCFLDIRSPGLGDTAMYLCATSRDQDRIYFGEGSWLTVV.

CDR3 coding DNA: TGTGCCAGCAGCCCTCTCGACGGGAACTCTGGAAACACCATATATTTT. Translated: CASSPLDGNSGNTIYF. The V call is TRBV7-9, the J call TRBJ1-3; D is uncertain. V was cut by 5 bases and J by 0 bases, with 14 bases left in between. Germline assignment: CDR1 SEHNR and CDR2 FQNEAQ (reference sequence). The CDR3 contains 16 residues. The full variable domain, with the rest looked up from reference TRBV7-9 and TRBJ1-3, is DTGVSQNPRHKITKRGQNVTFRCDPISEHNRLYWYRQTLGQGPEFLTYFQNEAQLEKSRLLSDRFSAERPKGSFSTLEIQRTEQGDSAMYLCASSPLDGNSGNTIYFGEGSWLTVV.

The chain combines TRBV7-2 with TRBJ2-7, with D perhaps matching TRBD1 or TRBD2 (5 bases each). From germline, CDR1 is SGHTA and CDR2 FQGNSA. V was clipped by 5 bases and J by 2 bases, with 16 bases between them. The CDR3 runs 15 residues. The CDR3 loop is CASSPTRDRPYEQYF. In nucleotides, the CDR3 is TGTGCCAGCAGCCCAACACGGGACCGACCCTACGAGCAGTACTTC. The full variable domain, its missing parts supplied by reference TRBV7-2 and TRBJ2-7, is GAGVSQSPSNKVTEKGKDVELRCDPISGHTALYWYRQSLGQGLEFLIYFQGNSAPDKSGLPSDRFSAERTGGSVSTLTIQRTQQEDSAVYLCASSPTRDRPYEQYFGPGTRLTVT.

Only one count was recorded for this clone. The chain employs TRBV7-9 and TRBJ2-7; D ambiguous. V was cut by 1 base and J by 6 bases, with 13 bases left in between. The germline gives CDR1 SEHNR, CDR2 FQNEAQ (reference sequence). CDR3 length: 14 residues. CDR3 protein: CASSLGFQSVEQYF. CDR3 nucleotide sequence: TGTGCCAGCAGCTTAGGTTTCCAGTCTGTCGAGCAGTACTTC. The full variable domain, its missing parts supplied by reference TRBV7-9 and TRBJ2-7, is DTGVSQNPRHKITKRGQNVTFRCDPISEHNRLYWYRQTLGQGPEFLTYFQNEAQLEKSRLLSDRFSAERPKGSFSTLEIQRTEQGDSAMYLCASSLGFQSVEQYFGPGTRLTVT.

The table lists this clone with a count of one. CDR3 in amino acids: CASSAHRDGELFF. Here the CDR3 DNA reads TGTGCCAGCAGCGCTCACAGGGACGGGGAGCTGTTTTTT. This chain links TRBV7-3 with TRBJ2-2, with D possibly TRBD1 on 6 matching bases. V was trimmed by 5 bases and J by 7 bases, leaving 11 bases between them. The CDR3 sequence is 13 residues long. CDR1 is SGHTA, CDR2 FQGTGA, per germline. Using reference TRBV7-3 and TRBJ2-2 for the parts outside the CDR3, the full variable domain is GAGVSQTPSNKVTEKGKYVELRCDPISGHTALYWYRQSLGQGPEFLIYFQGTGAADDSGLPNDRFFAVRPEGSVSTLKIQRTERGDSAVYLCASSAHRDGELFFGEGSRLTVL.

As to this clone: A much larger clone differs by one base, so this may be a read error. This chain joins TRBV11-3 and TRBJ2-1; D gene unclear. The CDR3 has 14 residues. Germline V gene sequence: CDR1 SGHNT, CDR2 YENEEA. The CDR3 sequence is CANSPSPSMGEQFF. The DNA of the CDR3 is TGTGCCAACAGCCCGTCCCCGAGTATGGGTGAGCAGTTCTTC.

This chain connects TRBV19 to TRBJ2-7; D gene ambiguous. The CDR3 is made up of 15 amino acids. The germline V and J ends were trimmed by 8 bases and 1 base, with 18 bases remaining between them. Germline V gene lookup returns CDR1 LNHDA and CDR2 SQIVND (reference sequence). Written as DNA, the CDR3 is TGTGCCAGTTATAGGGTCCGGGTTCAGTCCTACGAGCAGTACTTC. This encodes CASYRVRVQSYEQYF.

V usage is TRBV5-1 and J usage is TRBJ2-2, with D unclear. Trimming took 2 bases from V and 3 from J, leaving 11 bases between them. Germline CDR1 is SGHRS and CDR2 is YFSETQ. This CDR3 has 15 amino acids. The CDR3 sequence is CASSFLGPHTGELFF. The CDR3 nucleotides read TGCGCCAGCAGCTTTTTAGGGCCCCACACCGGGGAGCTGTTTTTT. Together with reference TRBV5-1 and TRBJ2-2, the CDR3 gives the full variable domain: KAGVTQTPRYLIKTRGQQVTLSCSPISGHRSVSWYQQTPGQGLQFLFEYFSETQRNKGNFPGRFSGRQFSNSRSEMNVSTLELGDSALYLCASSFLGPHTGELFFGEGSRLTVL.

A remark on this clone: A far bigger clonotype differs at one base, so this is likely a read error. This chain uses TRBV7-8 with TRBJ2-5; tentatively, D is TRBD1 or TRBD2 (5 bases each). Between the trimmed V and J ends, which lost 5 bases and 1 base, there was a span of 8 bases. Per germline, CDR1 SGHVS and CDR2 FQNEAQ. This CDR3 contains 13 residues. The CDR3 loop reads CASSPGTQETQYF. Written as DNA, the CDR3 is TGTGCCAGCAGCCCAGGGACCCAAGAGACCCAGTACTTC.

The chain uses TRBV5-1 and TRBJ2-5; 9 bases align to TRBD1. The CDR3 loop spans 14 amino acids. Germline trimming cut 3 bases from V and 4 bases from J; bases unmatched to any gene: 4. The V gene's germline CDR1 is SGHRS and CDR2 YFSETQ. The CDR3 spells CASSSGTGTETQYF. CDR3 DNA: TGCGCCAGCAGCTCGGGGACAGGGACAGAGACCCAGTACTTC.

The rearrangement uses TRBV5-1 and TRBJ1-1; no reliable D call. V lost 2 bases to trimming and J lost 1 base, with 9 bases between them. From germline, CDR1 is SGHRS and CDR2 YFSETQ. This CDR3 has 14 amino acids. The CDR3 region is CASSFSSGNTEAFF. In DNA, the CDR3 is TGCGCCAGCAGCTTTTCATCCGGGAACACTGAAGCTTTCTTT.

This clone has a single count. The CDR3 loop is CASSFFKSTDTQYF. In nucleotides, the CDR3 is TGTGCCAGCAGCTTTTTCAAATCCACAGATACGCAGTATTTT. The chain recombines TRBV11-2 with TRBJ2-3; D unresolved. Germline CDR1 is SGHAT and CDR2 is FQNNGV. The CDR3 runs to 14 residues. V was clipped by 3 bases and J by 2 bases, with 9 bases between them.

The V and J genes are TRBV4-1 and TRBJ1-1; D unresolved. V gave up 0 bases and J gave up 5 bases, with 10 bases separating them. CDR1 and CDR2 (germline): MGHRA, YSYEKL. CDR3 size: 14 residues. The CDR3: CASSQDGRRTEAFF. As DNA, the CDR3 is TGCGCCAGCAGCCAAGACGGCCGGAGGACTGAAGCTTTCTTT.

The genes are TRBV5-1 and TRBJ2-5, with 7 bases aligning to TRBD1. This CDR3 has 14 amino acids. V shed 2 bases and J 5 bases; nucleotides not matched to a gene: 6. Germline CDR1 is SGHRS and CDR2 is YFSETQ. The DNA for the CDR3 is TGCGCCAGCAGCTTCGGACAGGTGGTGGAGACCCAGTACTTC. It encodes CASSFGQVVETQYF. Full variable domain (missing parts from reference TRBV5-1 and TRBJ2-5): KAGVTQTPRYLIKTRGQQVTLSCSPISGHRSVSWYQQTPGQGLQFLFEYFSETQRNKGNFPGRFSGRQFSNSRSEMNVSTLELGDSALYLCASSFGQVVETQYFGPGTRLLVL.

This rearrangement joins TRBV7-9 to TRBJ1-1; no definite D call. The V and J ends lost 10 bases and 0 bases respectively, with 18 bases between them. This CDR3 spans 15 amino acids. Looked up from germline, CDR1 is SEHNR and CDR2 is FQNEAQ (reference sequence). CDR3 residues: CAIPRGTFMNTEAFF. Written as DNA, the CDR3 is TGTGCCATCCCCCGGGGTACTTTCATGAACACTGAAGCTTTCTTT.

The V and J genes are TRBV5-1 and TRBJ1-5; D ambiguous. This CDR3 spans 14 amino acids. The germline V gene encodes CDR1 SGHRS and CDR2 YFSETQ. With 1 base removed from V and 3 bases from J, the gap between germline ends came to 8 bases. The CDR3 sequence: CASSLTADNQPQHF. CDR3 in DNA: TGCGCCAGCAGCTTGACGGCGGACAATCAGCCCCAGCATTTT.

This chain uses TRBV4-1 with TRBJ1-5, with D unclear. CDR3 size: 14 residues. The V gene lost 1 base and the J gene lost 5 bases, with 9 bases spanning the gap. CDR1 and CDR2 from the germline V gene are MGHRA and YSYEKL. The CDR3 spells CASSQGGGYQPQHF. CDR3 nucleotide sequence: TGCGCCAGCAGCCAAGGGGGAGGGTATCAGCCCCAGCATTTT.

This clone came up many times. The chain combines TRBV7-2 with TRBJ2-1; 8 bases agree with TRBD1. The CDR3 covers 13 residues. Germline CDR1 is SGHTA and CDR2 is FQGNSA. After removal of 5 bases from V and 6 bases from J, the junction contained 3 bases not matched to a gene. The CDR3: CASSPTGGNEQFF. The DNA for the CDR3 is TGTGCCAGCAGCCCTACAGGGGGCAATGAGCAGTTCTTC.

The chain employs TRBV5-1 and TRBJ1-2; a possible D gene is TRBD1 (5 bases). Germline-derived CDR1 and CDR2 are SGHRS and YFSETQ. Between the trimmed V and J ends, which lost 4 bases and 1 base, there was a span of 17 bases. The CDR3 sequence is 16 residues long. The CDR3 nucleotides read TGCGCCAGCAGCCCGACTCGACAGTCTGGTAACTATGGCTACACCTTC. As protein: CASSPTRQSGNYGYTF.

V and J are TRBV5-1 and TRBJ2-7, with D possibly TRBD2 on 6 matching bases. This CDR3 comprises 11 residues. Trimming took off 7 bases at V and 4 bases at J, with 9 bases between the two ends. The germline gives CDR1 SGHRS, CDR2 YFSETQ. Here the CDR3 DNA reads TGCGCCAGCGGAGGGGAGTACGAGCAGTACTTC. It is translated as CASGGEYEQYF.

The J gene is TRBJ1-2, the V gene TRBV5-5, with a tentative D call TRBD1 (6 bases). Germline V lookup: CDR1 SGHKS, CDR2 YYEKEE (reference sequence). V lost 5 bases to trimming and J lost 5 bases, with 13 bases between them. The CDR3 runs 13 residues. The DNA of the CDR3 is TGTGCCAGCAGACCAGGGGATGGGTATGGCTACACCTTC. It is translated as CASRPGDGYGYTF.